One sample yielded the 9 T cell receptor beta chains listed below, sequenced in a study of a mutant IDH1 vaccine in newly diagnosed glioma. Time point here: week 35, safety follow-up. All doses held 300 ug of mutant IDH1 20-mer peptide, with topical imiquimod. The antigens of these receptors remain unknown. Profiled with immunoSEQ multiplex PCR; TCRdb holds only in-frame clones, not every one. The sample consists of roughly 68,000 clones, 74% of them appearing once. The sample consisted of PBMCs, taken from a glioma patient whose treatment included an IDH1 peptide vaccine. The source is a man aged 50 to 60 with glioma.

The chain couples TRBV9 to TRBJ2-3; 10 nucleotides align to TRBD2. V lost 2 bases, J lost 2 bases, and 5 bases stayed unmatched. The CDR3 is made up of 16 amino acids. CDR1 is SGDLS and CDR2 is YYNGEE in the germline V gene. CDR3 sequence: CASSVGTSEPTDTQYF. The DNA for the CDR3 is TGTGCCAGCAGCGTGGGGACTAGCGAGCCCACAGATACGCAGTATTTT.

The chain couples TRBV7-8 to TRBJ1-5; TRBD1 is a possible D gene (6 bases). V shed 5 bases and J shed 2 bases, with 13 bases lying between them. CDR3 length: 15 amino acids. The germline gives CDR1 SGHVS, CDR2 FQNEAQ. Here the CDR3 reads CASSTNRVRNQPQHF. CDR3 bases: TGTGCCAGCAGCACCAACAGGGTACGCAATCAGCCCCAGCATTTT.

This rearrangement joins TRBV7-2 to TRBJ2-2; 7 bases fit TRBD2. After removal of 0 bases from V and 6 bases from J, the junction contained 1 base not matched to a gene. CDR3 length: 14 residues. The germline V gene encodes CDR1 SGHTA and CDR2 FQGNSA. The CDR3 loop reads CASSLAAGAGELFF. The CDR3 nucleotides are TGTGCCAGCAGCTTAGCCGCGGGGGCCGGGGAGCTGTTTTTT. The variable domain in full, with the rest retrieved from reference TRBV7-2 and TRBJ2-2, is GAGVSQSPSNKVTEKGKDVELRCDPISGHTALYWYRQSLGQGLEFLIYFQGNSAPDKSGLPSDRFSAERTGGSVSTLTIQRTQQEDSAVYLCASSLAAGAGELFFGEGSRLTVL.

Many counts were recorded for this clone. The CDR3 DNA follows: TGTGCCAGCAGCCAAGAATTATTGAATGAGCAGTTCTTC. It encodes CASSQELLNEQFF. V usage is TRBV4-2 and J usage is TRBJ2-1; no clear D gene. The CDR3 covers 13 residues. Germline V lookup: CDR1 LGHNA, CDR2 YNFKEQ. Trimming stripped 0 bases from V and 7 bases from J, with 7 bases between.

This clone is deemed medium-sized (0.01 to 0.1%). The chain carries TRBV28 and TRBJ2-3; 12 bases match TRBD1. This CDR3 has 14 amino acids. The J segment lost 4 bases and the V segment lost 6 bases, leaving 2 bases of the junction unmatched. Germline CDR1 reads MDHEN; CDR2 reads SYDVKM. CDR3 coding DNA: TGTGCCAGCAGCAGGGACAGGGGGCCAGATACGCAGTATTTT. Protein product: CASSRDRGPDTQYF.

This chain uses TRBV14 with TRBJ1-1; D uncertain. CDR1 SGHDN and CDR2 FVKESK come from the germline V gene. Trimming removed 1 base from V and 8 bases from J, with 8 bases in between. The CDR3 covers 12 residues. The CDR3 sequence: CASSQANREAFF. Here the CDR3 DNA reads TGTGCCAGCAGCCAAGCCAACCGAGAAGCTTTCTTT.

This clone was seen a few times. The V and J genes are TRBV5-1 and TRBJ1-1; D is unclear. Germline lookup yields CDR1 SGHRS and CDR2 YFSETQ. V was clipped by 3 bases and J by 5 bases, with 14 bases between them. The CDR3 spans 14 residues. The CDR3 reads CASSSISVGTEAFF. The CDR3 DNA reads as TGCGCCAGCAGCTCGATAAGTGTGGGAACTGAAGCTTTCTTT. Supplemented by reference TRBV5-1 and TRBJ1-1, the full variable domain reads KAGVTQTPRYLIKTRGQQVTLSCSPISGHRSVSWYQQTPGQGLQFLFEYFSETQRNKGNFPGRFSGRQFSNSRSEMNVSTLELGDSALYLCASSSISVGTEAFFGQGTRLTVV.

V is TRBV30 and J is TRBJ2-5, with 10 positions matching TRBD1. Per germline, CDR1 GTSNPN and CDR2 SVGIG (reference sequence). The J segment lost 4 bases and the V segment lost 7 bases, leaving 3 bases of the junction unmatched. The CDR3 is made up of 12 amino acids. The DNA for the CDR3 is TGTGCCTTGGACAGGGGGGGAGAGACCCAGTACTTC. Residues: CALDRGGETQYF.

The chain is built from TRBV5-1 and TRBJ2-3; D is perhaps TRBD1 (6 bases). Looked up from germline, CDR1 is SGHRS and CDR2 is YFSETQ. The germline V and J ends were trimmed by 6 bases and 9 bases, with 17 bases remaining between them. The length of the CDR3 is 13 residues. The CDR3 DNA reads as TGCGCCAGCACAGGCTCCGGGACAAAGACGCAGTATTTT. The encoded protein is CASTGSGTKTQYF.